The 18 T cell receptor beta chains presented below share a single source sample, sequenced in a study of blood T cell repertoires in COVID-19. Libraries were prepared by immunoSEQ multiplex PCR; TCRdb keeps only in-frame clonotypes and omits some of them. The profile shows some 200,000 clones, 84% of them singletons. Sequenced input: peripheral blood. Receptors were obtained from a woman of 80 years or more with active or convalescent COVID-19.

This chain links TRBV5-4 with TRBJ2-3, with TRBD2 identical over 16 bases. The CDR3 has 16 residues. Unmatched junction bases numbered 3, after V lost 4 bases and J lost 4 bases. Germline assignment: CDR1 SGHNT and CDR2 YYREEE (reference sequence). Here the CDR3 reads CASSRGTSGGADTQYF. The CDR3, as DNA: TGTGCCAGCAGCCGCGGGACTAGCGGGGGGGCAGATACGCAGTATTTT.

The genes are TRBV21-1 and TRBJ1-5. TRBV21-1 is flagged as a pseudogene. This CDR3 spans 18 amino acids. The CDR3 DNA reads TGTGCCAGCAGCAAAGGAAGCAGCGGGGAGGTGGGTGGTCAGCCCCAGCATTTT. As protein: CASSKGSSGEVGGQPQHF.

This chain uses TRBV7-9 with TRBJ2-5, with 7 nucleotides matching TRBD2. Germline values: CDR1 SEHNR, CDR2 FQNEAQ (reference sequence). The ends lost 5 bases at V and 0 bases at J; junction bases unmatched: 6. The CDR3 is 15 residues long. CDR3: CASSPGTTYQETQYF. The DNA for the CDR3 is TGTGCCAGCAGCCCCGGGACTACGTACCAAGAGACCCAGTACTTC.

The chain carries TRBV6-6 and TRBJ1-1, with D perhaps TRBD1 (6 bases). The germline V gene encodes CDR1 MNHNY and CDR2 SVGAGI (reference sequence). Trimming left V 6 bases short and J 5 bases short, with 16 bases between. The CDR3 contains 14 residues. The CDR3 here is CASRTPGAWTEAFF. CDR3 in DNA: TGTGCCAGCAGAACCCCAGGGGCTTGGACTGAAGCTTTCTTT.

The J gene is TRBJ1-4, the V gene TRBV5-1; D is perhaps TRBD1 (6 bases). Germline loops: CDR1 SGHRS, CDR2 YFSETQ. V was trimmed by 5 bases and J by 5 bases, leaving 16 bases between them. This CDR3 comprises 15 residues. The DNA of the CDR3 is TGCGCCAGCAGACCGCAGGGGACCCCCAATGAAAAACTGTTTTTT. As protein: CASRPQGTPNEKLFF.

This clone was counted once. The chain employs TRBV2 and TRBJ2-1, with TRBD2 identical over 9 bases. Germline V gives CDR1 SNHLY, CDR2 FYNNEI. V dropped 0 bases and J dropped 4; count of bases not matched to a gene: 4. This CDR3 comprises 16 residues. In nucleotides, the CDR3 is TGTGCCAGCAGTGAAGCGGGACTAGCACGTTACAATGAGCAGTTCTTC. This encodes CASSEAGLARYNEQFF.

This sequence joins TRBV7-2 and TRBJ2-7, with 7 bases identical to TRBD2. Trimming took 1 base from V and 3 from J; bases not matched to a gene: 6. CDR3 length equals 15 residues. The germline V gene has CDR1 SGHTA and CDR2 FQGNSA. CDR3 sequence (DNA): TGTGCCAGCAGCTTAGAGTCGGGACTAAACTACGAGCAGTACTTC. Protein: CASSLESGLNYEQYF.

Of note for this clone: A read error may account for a junction end that differs from germline. V usage is TRBV24-1 and J usage is TRBJ1-5; D gene ambiguous. The CDR3 length is 15 residues. Germline values: CDR1 KGHDR, CDR2 SFDVKD. As DNA, the CDR3 is TGTGTCACCAGTGCGTCGGCAGGTGGCAATCAGCCCCAGCATTTT. This translates into CVTSASAGGNQPQHF.

The rearrangement uses TRBV30 and TRBJ2-3; 8 bases are shared with TRBD1. The V gene end was trimmed by 4 bases and the J gene end by 1 base; junction bases not matched to a gene: 7. The CDR3 is 15 residues long. Germline values: CDR1 GTSNPN, CDR2 SVGIG (reference sequence). The CDR3 nucleotides read TGTGCCTGGACGCCCCAGGACAGGGGCACAGATACGCAGTATTTT. Translated: CAWTPQDRGTDTQYF.

The rearrangement joins TRBV6-2 or TRBV6-3 to TRBJ2-7; possible D gene TRBD1, 6 bases. Germline-derived CDR1 and CDR2 are MNHEY and SVGEGT. Trimming shortened V by 5 bases and J by 10 bases, and 12 bases separated the two germline ends. CDR3 length equals 11 residues. Here the CDR3 DNA reads TGTGCCAGCAGTGCGCGGACAGAACAGTACTTC. Amino acid sequence: CASSARTEQYF.

Here the CDR3 DNA reads TGCGCCAGCCGGACAAACTACATCTATGGCTACACCTTC. Translated: CASRTNYIYGYTF. The chain uses TRBV10-1 and TRBJ1-2, with D possibly being TRBD1 (5 bases). Germline-derived CDR1 and CDR2 are WNHNN and SYGVQD (reference sequence). V shed 8 bases and J shed 4 bases, with 14 bases lying between them. The CDR3 is 13 residues long.

The chain combines TRBV4-2 with TRBJ1-1, with 7 bases fitting TRBD1. CDR3 length: 18 residues. J was trimmed by 1 base and V by 3 bases; bases with no gene match: 14. Germline values: CDR1 LGHNA, CDR2 YNFKEQ. The CDR3 DNA reads as TGTGCCAGCAGCCAGGCCGGGACAGCGAAGATAGCGAACACTGAAGCTTTCTTT. It codes for CASSQAGTAKIANTEAFF.

The genes are TRBV19 and TRBJ1-1; weak D call: TRBD1 (5 bases). Between the trimmed V and J ends, which lost 5 bases and 4 bases, there was a span of 11 bases. The germline V gene has CDR1 LNHDA and CDR2 SQIVND (reference sequence). CDR3 size: 13 residues. The CDR3 loop is CASSPRVATEAFF. The CDR3 DNA follows: TGTGCCAGTAGTCCCAGGGTTGCCACTGAAGCTTTCTTT.

The J gene is TRBJ2-5, the V gene TRBV7-9, with D unresolved. The CDR3 runs 14 residues. Germline V lookup: CDR1 SEHNR, CDR2 FQNEAQ (reference sequence). V lost 4 bases to trimming and J lost 6 bases, with 15 bases between them. CDR3 region: CASSSQSVVQTQYF. The CDR3 DNA reads TGTGCCAGCAGCTCCCAGTCTGTGGTTCAGACCCAGTACTTC. Full variable domain (missing parts from reference TRBV7-9 and TRBJ2-5): DTGVSQNPRHKITKRGQNVTFRCDPISEHNRLYWYRQTLGQGPEFLTYFQNEAQLEKSRLLSDRFSAERPKGSFSTLEIQRTEQGDSAMYLCASSSQSVVQTQYFGPGTRLLVL.

The rearrangement joins TRBV9 to TRBJ1-2; D is ambiguous. V lost 7 bases and J 4 bases, leaving 8 bases between the germline ends. Germline-derived CDR1 and CDR2 are SGDLS and YYNGEE. The CDR3 consists of 11 residues. DNA for the CDR3: TGTGCCAGCCGCAGGTTCTATGGCTACACCTTC. It specifies CASRRFYGYTF. The full variable domain, in which reference TRBV9 and TRBJ1-2 provide the parts outside the CDR3, is DSGVTQTPKHLITATGQRVTLRCSPRSGDLSVYWYQQSLDQGLQFLIQYYNGEERAKGNILERFSAQQFPDLHSELNLSSLELGDSALYFCASRRFYGYTFGSGTRLTVV.

V usage is TRBV10-3 and J usage is TRBJ1-6; a weak D match, TRBD1 (5 bases). CDR1 is ENHRY and CDR2 is SYGVKD in the germline V gene. This CDR3 has 17 amino acids. V dropped 0 bases and J dropped 1 base, with 10 bases sitting between them. The CDR3 DNA is TGTGCCATCAGTGAGTCGAACGGGGGTTCCTATAATTCACCCCTCCACTTT. Residues: CAISESNGGSYNSPLHF.

The chain has TRBV7-9 and TRBJ2-1, with 10 bases that match TRBD2. Losses at the gene ends were 1 base for V and 9 bases for J; bases not matched to a gene: 9. The CDR3 runs to 16 residues. Germline loops: CDR1 SEHNR, CDR2 FQNEAQ (reference sequence). CDR3 region: CASSLVRTASGSEQFF. For the CDR3, the DNA is TGTGCCAGCAGCTTAGTGAGAACGGCTAGCGGGAGTGAGCAGTTCTTC.

This clone was seen just once. The genes are TRBV10-1 and TRBJ2-5, with 8 nucleotides matching TRBD2. Trimming at V came to 0 bases and at J to 5 bases, leaving 8 bases not matched to a gene. CDR3 size: 16 residues. CDR1 is WNHNN, CDR2 SYGVQD, per germline (reference sequence). The CDR3 nucleotides read TGCGCCAGCAGTGAGTCCTCGCGGGGGGCCCGGGAGACCCAGTACTTC. Protein sequence: CASSESSRGARETQYF.